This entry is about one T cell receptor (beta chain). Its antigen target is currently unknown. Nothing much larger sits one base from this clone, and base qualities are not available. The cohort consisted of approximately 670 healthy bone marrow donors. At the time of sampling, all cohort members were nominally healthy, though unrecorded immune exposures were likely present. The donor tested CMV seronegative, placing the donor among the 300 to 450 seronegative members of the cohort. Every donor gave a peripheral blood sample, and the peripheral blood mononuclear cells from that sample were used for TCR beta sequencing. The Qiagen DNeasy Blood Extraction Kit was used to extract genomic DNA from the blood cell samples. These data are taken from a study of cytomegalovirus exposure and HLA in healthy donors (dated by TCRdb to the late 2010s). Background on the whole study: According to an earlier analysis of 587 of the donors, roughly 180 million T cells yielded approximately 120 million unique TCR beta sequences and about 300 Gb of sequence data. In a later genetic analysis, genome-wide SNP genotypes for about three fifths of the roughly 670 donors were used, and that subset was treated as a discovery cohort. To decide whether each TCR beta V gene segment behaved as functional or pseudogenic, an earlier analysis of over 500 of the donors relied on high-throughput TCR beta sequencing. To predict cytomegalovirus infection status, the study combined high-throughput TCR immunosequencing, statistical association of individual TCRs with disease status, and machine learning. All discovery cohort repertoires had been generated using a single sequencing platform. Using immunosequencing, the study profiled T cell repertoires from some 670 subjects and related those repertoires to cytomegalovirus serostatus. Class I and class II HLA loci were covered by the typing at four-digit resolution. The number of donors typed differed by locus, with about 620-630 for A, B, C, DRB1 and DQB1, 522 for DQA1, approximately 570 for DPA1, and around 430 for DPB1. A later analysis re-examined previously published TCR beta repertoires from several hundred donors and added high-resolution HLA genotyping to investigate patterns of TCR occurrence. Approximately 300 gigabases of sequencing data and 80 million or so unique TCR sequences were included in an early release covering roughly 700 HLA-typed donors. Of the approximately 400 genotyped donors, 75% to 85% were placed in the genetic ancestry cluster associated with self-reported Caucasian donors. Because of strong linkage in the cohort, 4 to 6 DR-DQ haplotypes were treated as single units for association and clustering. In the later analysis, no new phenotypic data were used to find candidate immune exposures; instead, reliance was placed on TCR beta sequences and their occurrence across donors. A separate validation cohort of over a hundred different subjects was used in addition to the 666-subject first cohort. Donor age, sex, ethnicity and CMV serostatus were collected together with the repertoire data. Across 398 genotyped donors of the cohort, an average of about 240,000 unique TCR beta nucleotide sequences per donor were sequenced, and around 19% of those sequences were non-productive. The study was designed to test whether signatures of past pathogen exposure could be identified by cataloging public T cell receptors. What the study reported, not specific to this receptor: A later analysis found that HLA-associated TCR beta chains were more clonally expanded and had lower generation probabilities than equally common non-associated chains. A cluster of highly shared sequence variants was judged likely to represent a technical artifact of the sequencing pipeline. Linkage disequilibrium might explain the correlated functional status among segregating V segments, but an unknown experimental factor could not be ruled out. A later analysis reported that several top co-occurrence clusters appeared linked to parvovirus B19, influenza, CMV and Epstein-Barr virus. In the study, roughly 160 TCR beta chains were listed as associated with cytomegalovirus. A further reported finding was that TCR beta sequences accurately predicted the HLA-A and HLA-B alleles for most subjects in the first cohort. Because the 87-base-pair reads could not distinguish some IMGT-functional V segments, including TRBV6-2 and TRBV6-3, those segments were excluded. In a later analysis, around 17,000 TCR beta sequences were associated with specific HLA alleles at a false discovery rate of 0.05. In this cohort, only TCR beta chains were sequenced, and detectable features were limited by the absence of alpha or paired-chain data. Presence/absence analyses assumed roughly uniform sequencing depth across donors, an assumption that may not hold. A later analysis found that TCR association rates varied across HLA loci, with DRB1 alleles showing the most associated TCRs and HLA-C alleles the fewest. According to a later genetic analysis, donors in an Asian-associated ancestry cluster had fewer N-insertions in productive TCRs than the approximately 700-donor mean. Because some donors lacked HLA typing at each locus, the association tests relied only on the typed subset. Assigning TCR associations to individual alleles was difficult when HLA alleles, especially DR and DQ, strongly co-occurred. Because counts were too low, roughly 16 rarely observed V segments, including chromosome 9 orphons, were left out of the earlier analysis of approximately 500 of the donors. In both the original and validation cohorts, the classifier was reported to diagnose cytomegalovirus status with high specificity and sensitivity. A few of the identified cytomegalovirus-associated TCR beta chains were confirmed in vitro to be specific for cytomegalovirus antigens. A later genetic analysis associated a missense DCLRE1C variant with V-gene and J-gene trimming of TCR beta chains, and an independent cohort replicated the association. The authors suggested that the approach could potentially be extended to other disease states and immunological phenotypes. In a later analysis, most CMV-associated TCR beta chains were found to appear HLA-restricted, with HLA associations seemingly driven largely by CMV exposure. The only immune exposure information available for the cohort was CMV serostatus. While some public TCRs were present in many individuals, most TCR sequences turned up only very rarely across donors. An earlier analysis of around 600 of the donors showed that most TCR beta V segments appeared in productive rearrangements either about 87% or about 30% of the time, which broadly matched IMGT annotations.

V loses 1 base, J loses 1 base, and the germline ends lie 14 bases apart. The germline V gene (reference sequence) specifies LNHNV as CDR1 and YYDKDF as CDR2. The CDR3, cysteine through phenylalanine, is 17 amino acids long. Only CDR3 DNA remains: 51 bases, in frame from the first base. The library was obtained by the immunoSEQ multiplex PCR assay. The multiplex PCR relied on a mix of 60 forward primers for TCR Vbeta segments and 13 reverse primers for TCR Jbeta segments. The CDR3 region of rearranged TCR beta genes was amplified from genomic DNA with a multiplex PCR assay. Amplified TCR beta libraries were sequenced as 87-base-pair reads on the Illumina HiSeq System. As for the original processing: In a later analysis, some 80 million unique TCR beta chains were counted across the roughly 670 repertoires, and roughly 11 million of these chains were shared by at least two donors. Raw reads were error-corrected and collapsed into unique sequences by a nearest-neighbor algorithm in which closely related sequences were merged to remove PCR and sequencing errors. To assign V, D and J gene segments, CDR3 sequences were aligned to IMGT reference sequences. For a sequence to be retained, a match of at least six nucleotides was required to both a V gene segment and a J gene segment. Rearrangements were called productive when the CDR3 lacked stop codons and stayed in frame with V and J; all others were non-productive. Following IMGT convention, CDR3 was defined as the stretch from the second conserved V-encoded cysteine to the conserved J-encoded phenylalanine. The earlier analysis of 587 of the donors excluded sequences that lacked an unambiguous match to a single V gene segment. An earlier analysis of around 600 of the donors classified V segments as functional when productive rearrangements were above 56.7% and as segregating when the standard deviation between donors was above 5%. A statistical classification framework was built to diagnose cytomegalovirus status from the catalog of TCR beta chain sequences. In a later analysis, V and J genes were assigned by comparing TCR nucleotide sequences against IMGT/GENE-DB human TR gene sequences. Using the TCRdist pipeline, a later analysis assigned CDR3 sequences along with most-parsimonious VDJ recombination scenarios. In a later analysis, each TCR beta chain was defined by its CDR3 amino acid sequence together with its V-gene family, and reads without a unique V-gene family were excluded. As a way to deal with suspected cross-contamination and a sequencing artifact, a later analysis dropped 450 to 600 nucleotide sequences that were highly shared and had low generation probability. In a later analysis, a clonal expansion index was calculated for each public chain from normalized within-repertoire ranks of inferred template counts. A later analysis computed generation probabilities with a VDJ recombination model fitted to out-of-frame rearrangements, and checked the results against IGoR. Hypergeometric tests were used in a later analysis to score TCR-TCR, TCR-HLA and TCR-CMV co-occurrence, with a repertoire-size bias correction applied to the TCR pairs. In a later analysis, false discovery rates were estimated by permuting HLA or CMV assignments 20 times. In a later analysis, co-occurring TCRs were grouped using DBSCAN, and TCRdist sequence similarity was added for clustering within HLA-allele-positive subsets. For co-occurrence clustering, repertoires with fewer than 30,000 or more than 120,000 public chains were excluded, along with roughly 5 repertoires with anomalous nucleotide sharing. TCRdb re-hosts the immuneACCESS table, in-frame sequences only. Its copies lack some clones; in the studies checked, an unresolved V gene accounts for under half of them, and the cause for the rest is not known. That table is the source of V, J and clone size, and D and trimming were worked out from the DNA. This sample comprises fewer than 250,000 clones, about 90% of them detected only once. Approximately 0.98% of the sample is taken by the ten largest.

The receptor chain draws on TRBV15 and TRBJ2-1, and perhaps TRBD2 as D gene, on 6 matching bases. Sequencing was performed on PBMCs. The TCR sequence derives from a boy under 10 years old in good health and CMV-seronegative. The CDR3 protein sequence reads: CATSRGDGGESYNEQFF. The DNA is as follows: TGTGCCACCAGCAGAGGCGATGGCGGGGAGTCCTACAATGAGCAGTTCTTC.